A single sample is the source of the 22 T cell receptor beta chains below, sequenced in a study of blood T cell repertoires in COVID-19. Repertoires were generated with immunoSEQ multiplex PCR, while TCRdb's copy carries only in-frame clones and drops some. Counted here are fewer than 200,000 clones, 70% to 90% occurring once; the ten biggest clones make up roughly 1.3%. Sequenced sample: peripheral blood. The receptors were sampled from a man aged 60 to 75 who had recovered from COVID-19.

Of note for this clone: The germline gene is not matched at one end of the junction; a read error may be the cause. The V gene is TRBV7-3, the J gene TRBJ2-3; 8 nucleotides line up with TRBD2. Germline values: CDR1 SGHTA, CDR2 FQGTGA. The CDR3 spans 16 residues. CDR3 sequence: CASSITSGASTDTQYF. The CDR3 nucleotides read TGTGCCAGCAGCATAACTAGCGGTGCTAGCACAGATACGCAGTATTTT.

The rearrangement joins TRBV7-3 to TRBJ2-5, with a weak D call TRBD2 (6 bases). Trimming took off 5 bases at V and 2 bases at J, with 9 bases between the two ends. CDR1 is SGHTA and CDR2 is FQGTGA in the germline V gene. The CDR3 spans 13 residues. Written as DNA, the CDR3 is TGTGCCAGCAGCCCCGGGGGTCAAGAGACCCAGTACTTC. This codes for CASSPGGQETQYF.

On this clone: One end of the junction fails to match germline, which may point to a read error. The chain employs TRBV19 and TRBJ2-2; possible D gene TRBD1, 5 bases. The CDR3 has 12 residues. CDR1 LNHDA and CDR2 SQIVND come from the germline V gene (reference sequence). CDR3 DNA sequence: TGTGCCAGTAGTCCAAATCAGGGCCTTCCCCATTTT. Its protein is CASSPNQGLPHF.

The chain joins TRBV11-3 to TRBJ2-3, with 12 bases identical to TRBD2. J gave up 4 bases and V 1 base, and 9 bases lay outside the gene matches. The CDR3 is 18 residues long. Germline V gene lookup returns CDR1 SGHNT and CDR2 YENEEA. The CDR3, as DNA: TGTGCCAGCAGCTTAGGGTCCTCTTCTAGCGGGGGGGCAGATACGCAGTATTTT. Encoded protein: CASSLGSSSSGGADTQYF.

J is TRBJ2-3 and V is TRBV7-2; TRBD2 agrees at 11 bases. V lost 5 bases and J lost 5; bases outside the gene matches: 9. Germline V gene lookup returns CDR1 SGHTA and CDR2 FQGNSA. CDR3 size: 16 residues. The CDR3 here is CASSGFSGGDGDTQYF. CDR3 DNA: TGTGCCAGCAGCGGATTTAGCGGGGGGGATGGAGATACGCAGTATTTT.

In its sample, this clone was seen once. J is TRBJ2-3 and V is TRBV19; D is possibly TRBD2 (6 bases). There are 16 residues in the CDR3. The V gene's germline CDR1 is LNHDA and CDR2 SQIVND (reference sequence). Trimming shortened V by 0 bases and J by 5 bases, and 15 bases separated the two germline ends. The CDR3 DNA is TGTGCCAGTAGTATAGATCATAGGCACGGGAGAGATACGCAGTATTTT. Translating it yields CASSIDHRHGRDTQYF. Complete variable domain (other parts from reference TRBV19 and TRBJ2-3): DGGITQSPKYLFRKEGQNVTLSCEQNLNHDAMYWYRQDPGQGLRLIYYSQIVNDFQKGDIAEGYSVSREKKESFPLTVTSAQKNPTAFYLCASSIDHRHGRDTQYFGPGTRLTVL.

The chain uses TRBV27 and TRBJ1-1; 9 positions agree with TRBD1. With V trimmed by 5 bases and J by 4 bases, 2 bases remained unmatched. CDR1 is MNHEY and CDR2 is SMNVEV in the germline V gene (reference sequence). The CDR3 sequence is 13 residues long. The CDR3 nucleotides read TGTGCCAGCAGTGTGGACAGGGGCACTGAAGCTTTCTTT. As protein: CASSVDRGTEAFF.

V and J are TRBV21-1 and TRBJ2-3; the table names TRBD1, a call not compared with the DNA. TRBV21-1 is assigned pseudogene status. The CDR3 covers 16 residues. The CDR3 DNA is TGTGCCAGCATCCTTCCGACAGGGGAGAGCACAGATACGCAGTATTTT. Its protein is CASILPTGESTDTQYF.

This clone was seen only a few times. V and J are TRBV12-3 or TRBV12-4 and TRBJ1-5; TRBD1 aligns across 10 bases. The CDR3 has 13 amino acids. The junction had 2 bases not matched to a gene; V was cut back by 5 bases and J by 7 bases. CDR3 amino acids: CASSDRGLQPQHF. The CDR3 region has the DNA TGTGCCAGCAGTGACAGGGGGCTGCAGCCCCAGCATTTT.

The rearrangement links TRBV9 to TRBJ1-6; D is unclear. In germline, CDR1 is SGDLS, CDR2 YYNGEE. This CDR3 has 14 amino acids. V gave up 0 bases and J gave up 7 bases, with 8 bases separating them. The CDR3 bases are TGTGCCAGCAGCGTAGGTCACGGGAATTCACCCCTCCACTTT. Protein product: CASSVGHGNSPLHF.

The chain employs TRBV9 and TRBJ2-3; 7 bases are shared with TRBD2. The CDR3 covers 15 residues. Germline V gene lookup returns CDR1 SGDLS and CDR2 YYNGEE. V lost 0 bases to trimming and J lost 5 bases; unmatched junction nucleotides: 6. The CDR3 is CASSVARGLLDTQYF. The CDR3 coding sequence is TGTGCCAGCAGCGTAGCGCGGGGGTTGCTAGATACGCAGTATTTT.

The CDR3 sequence: CASSPRGQGTGELFF. CDR3 nucleotide sequence: TGTGCCAGCAGCCCGAGGGGACAGGGCACCGGGGAGCTGTTTTTT. The rearrangement links TRBV7-6 to TRBJ2-2, with 9 bases identical to TRBD1. V trimming: 5 bases; J trimming: 4 bases; junction bases outside the gene matches: 5. The germline CDR1 and CDR2 sequences are SGHVS and FNYEAQ. The CDR3 has 15 residues. The variable domain in full, completed from reference TRBV7-6 and TRBJ2-2, reads GAGVSQSPRYKVTKRGQDVALRCDPISGHVSLYWYRQALGQGPEFLTYFNYEAQQDKSGLPNDRFSAERPEGSISTLTIQRTEQRDSAMYRCASSPRGQGTGELFFGEGSRLTVL.

This sequence joins TRBV6-2 or TRBV6-3 and TRBJ1-5, with D possibly TRBD1 on 6 matching bases. The V end was cut by 6 bases, the J end by 7 bases, with 10 bases between. Germline values: CDR1 MNHEY, CDR2 SVGEGT. The CDR3 is made up of 12 amino acids. The CDR3 loop is CASSRDRQPQHF. CDR3 DNA sequence: TGTGCCAGCAGCCGCGACAGGCAGCCCCAGCATTTT.

CDR3 region: CASRPDRGRLGGYTF. CDR3 sequence (DNA): TGTGCCAGCAGGCCGGACAGGGGGCGCTTGGGTGGCTACACCTTC. This chain uses TRBV6-5 with TRBJ1-2; 11 bases line up with TRBD1. Germline assignment: CDR1 MNHEY and CDR2 SVGAGI. This CDR3 spans 15 amino acids. After removal of 6 bases from V and 7 bases from J, the junction contained 10 bases not matched to a gene.

V gene TRBV19 combines with J gene TRBJ1-2, with a weak D call TRBD1 (5 bases). In germline, CDR1 is LNHDA, CDR2 SQIVND (reference sequence). V was trimmed by 7 bases and J by 8 bases, leaving 23 bases between them. The CDR3 length is 15 residues. CDR3 bases: TGTGCCAGTACCGATAACTTCGAGGCCCAGGGAGGCTACACCTTC. As protein: CASTDNFEAQGGYTF.

This clone was detected only a few times. The chain is built from TRBV6-1 and TRBJ2-3, with 7 bases aligning to TRBD2. Germline V CDR1 and CDR2: MNHNS, SASEGT. J was trimmed by 2 bases and V by 2 bases; bases with no gene match: 4. The CDR3 totals 15 residues. CDR3 loop: CASSERRGNTDTQYF. CDR3 coding DNA: TGTGCCAGCAGTGAACGGCGGGGGAACACAGATACGCAGTATTTT.

J is TRBJ2-3 and V is TRBV11-1, with 9 bases lining up with TRBD1. Per the germline V gene, CDR1 is SGHAT and CDR2 is FQDESV (reference sequence). The CDR3 is 15 residues long. After removal of 3 bases from V and 6 bases from J, the junction contained 7 bases not matched to a gene. CDR3 bases: TGTGCCAGCAGCTTGGCGGACAGGGGATGGGATACGCAGTATTTT. This encodes CASSLADRGWDTQYF.

The chain carries TRBV11-2 and TRBJ2-2; TRBD1 matches at 10 bases. This CDR3 is built from 16 residues. Germline CDR1 and CDR2: SGHAT and FQNNGV. V was clipped by 4 bases and J by 4 bases; unmatched bases: 6. In DNA form, the CDR3 reads TGTGCCAGCAGCTCCGACAGGGGGCATTTCACCGGGGAGCTGTTTTTT. Translating it yields CASSSDRGHFTGELFF.

The gene calls are TRBV6-2 or TRBV6-3 and TRBJ2-2; D may be TRBD2 (5 bases). Germline CDR1 and CDR2: MNHEY and SVGEGT. The V and J ends lost 6 bases and 2 bases respectively, with 13 bases between them. The CDR3 length is 15 residues. The CDR3 DNA reads as TGTGCCAGCAGCTCGGCGACTAAAAACACCGGGGAGCTGTTTTTT. Protein product: CASSSATKNTGELFF.

The chain uses TRBV6-5 and TRBJ1-3; perhaps TRBD1 as D (5 bases). The V end was cut by 7 bases, the J end by 4 bases, with 14 bases between. The CDR3 consists of 14 residues. The germline V gene encodes CDR1 MNHEY and CDR2 SVGAGI. CDR3 residues: CASKTSGLGNTIYF. CDR3 sequence (DNA): TGTGCCAGCAAGACTTCAGGGCTAGGAAACACCATATATTTT.

This chain connects TRBV9 to TRBJ1-4; a weak D match, TRBD1 (6 bases). The CDR3 is 14 residues long. Per the germline V gene, CDR1 is SGDLS and CDR2 is YYNGEE. V lost 4 bases and J 7 bases, leaving 14 bases between the germline ends. CDR3 region: CASSSRGGLEKLFF. CDR3 bases: TGTGCCAGCAGCTCCCGGGGGGGGCTTGAAAAACTGTTTTTT. The full variable domain, its missing parts supplied by reference TRBV9 and TRBJ1-4, is DSGVTQTPKHLITATGQRVTLRCSPRSGDLSVYWYQQSLDQGLQFLIQYYNGEERAKGNILERFSAQQFPDLHSELNLSSLELGDSALYFCASSSRGGLEKLFFGSGTQLSVL.

This clone was seen once. V usage is TRBV7-9 and J usage is TRBJ1-2; 7 positions agree with TRBD1. The CDR3 loop spans 13 amino acids. Germline values: CDR1 SEHNR, CDR2 FQNEAQ (reference sequence). V lost 5 bases, J lost 8 bases, and 8 bases stayed unmatched. The CDR3 loop is CASSLIGGWGYTF. The DNA of the CDR3 is TGTGCCAGCAGCCTAATAGGGGGCTGGGGCTACACCTTC.